Sequencing of this TCR beta chain was carried out in a study of long-term antiretroviral therapy in people with HIV (dated by TCRdb to between 2021 and 2023). A note on the overall study: The earliest samples were collected approximately a decade before the 2015 WHO recommendation for immediate ART, a period when ART was typically delayed until CD4 counts fell. Whether ART initiation and durable HIV suppression were associated with changes in peripheral blood TRB repertoire composition and diversity was tested in a retrospective serial study. A total of 192 cryopreserved PBMC samples were contributed to the cohort by 30 adults with confirmed HIV infection, with samples collected serially over a mean of around 6 years (range 1-12). Of the roughly 30 participants with HIV, more than 10 were female. No cross-contamination during QIAcube processing was shown when test extractions of a monoclonal T-cell line were performed alongside roughly 30 polyclonal samples.

Inclusion was restricted to participants for whom at least one PBMC sample before ART initiation and at least two post-ART samples were available. Treatment was received in the United States of America by all participants with HIV. Before DNA extraction, cryopreserved samples of roughly 0.85-11 million PBMC were thawed and then washed. At the time of the earliest PBMC sample for each participant with HIV, ages ranged from roughly 23 to 55 years. Per participant, PBMC samples came from 1-4 timepoints prior to ART initiation and 2-8 timepoints following ART initiation, for a median of 7 samples. Serial HIV viral load, CD4+ T-cell count, ART history and demographic data were obtained for every participant. Genomic DNA was extracted from unsorted PBMC with a Qiagen kit on a QIAcube, processed in batches of 12 samples. The full study reports these points: Because cell numbers in pre-ART samples were limited, unsorted PBMC were profiled instead of sorted CD4+ and CD8+ T cells. The samples were dated from about 2003 to 2018, and the ART regimens that were used may be less effective than current ART regimens. ART initiation was associated with a significant increase in TRB diversity, but diversity stayed significantly below transplant donor controls even after long-term ART. Expanded TRB clones identified before ART initiation dominated the repertoire at all time points, although this dominance fluctuated and declined in many PLHIV after ART. Because PBMC availability was limited, only the TCR beta chain was sequenced, with no alpha chain pairing. CDR3 length ranges in HIV repertoires were narrower than in controls, and network structure suggested an antigen-experienced repertoire with only a slight naive shift after ART. Inferences about post-ART repertoire changes were limited because no data were available on ART adherence, viral resistance or therapy changes.

Regarding this clone: Its antigen has not been determined. No clone much larger than this one lies a single base away; base qualities are absent.

The immunoSEQ hsTCRB v3.0 assay was used at survey level resolution to sequence the TRB variable region. TRB sequencing targeted a depth of 40,000-50,000 T-cell genomes per sample. An Illumina MiSeq with a v3 150-cycle kit was used to sequence the pooled TRB libraries. The original pipeline was this. Repertoire analysis was run in R within a reproducible Nextflow workflow that covered QC, data transformation and analysis. LymphoSeq2, an R package for exploring AIRR-Seq data, was used to implement the custom analyses. After excluding a few samples that yielded fewer than 5000 total TRB sequences, under 200 HIV repertoires remained for analysis. Among the approximately 190 retained HIV repertoires, approximately 57 were collected before ART initiation and 120 to 140 were collected after ART initiation. Repertoires were downsampled to 5000 TRB nucleotide sequences, with summary statistics averaged over 100 downsampling iterations. TRB sequences were retained for analysis only if CDR3 regions of at least seven amino acids were present. Two measures captured diversity: a Shannon entropy-derived clonality score and the Gini coefficient. In repertoire networks, the top 5000 CDR3 amino acid sequences were linked whenever an edit distance of one separated two sequences. For TRB CDR3 amino acid sequences, antigen specificity groups and MHC restriction were predicted with GLIPH2. Known CMV, EBV, HIV or tissue antigen associations were flagged by matching CDR3 amino acid sequences against VDJdb and McPAS-TCR. Pre-ART, post-ART and control groups were compared with Wilcoxon signed-rank tests and Holm-Bonferroni correction. TCRdb holds this immuneACCESS table with in-frame rearrangements only. Some clones are missing; in checked studies, unresolved V genes explain under half, and the rest has no known cause. V, J and clone size derive from that table, while D and trimming were established from the DNA sequence. The sample includes about 41,000 clones, with about 94% observed a single time. The top ten constitute less than 2.5% of the sample.

The CDR3 numbers 14 residues from cysteine through phenylalanine. This entry keeps only the CDR3 DNA: 42 bases, framed from base 1. The germline V gene (reference sequence) supplies CDR1 SEHNR and CDR2 FQNEAQ. Compared with germline, V lacks 2 bases and J lacks 5 bases; bases without a gene match: 4. The sequenced sample was unsorted PBMCs, obtained approximately 9.5 years after starting antiretroviral therapy. The clonotype comes from a man aged 30-40 years with HIV. The sequence joins TRBV7-9 to TRBJ1-2, and TRBD1 aligns with 8 junction nucleotides. The CDR3 is CASSLQGARYGYTF. The nucleotides are TGTGCCAGCAGCTTACAGGGGGCTAGGTATGGCTACACCTTC.